Following are 16 T cell receptor beta chains from one sample sequenced in a study of shared clonotypes between healthy human individuals. CD45RO-negative cells were positively selected for CCR7, leaving out terminally differentiated effector memory CD45RA+ cells. Assay used: immunoSEQ multiplex PCR; TCRdb lists only in-frame clones, some missing. The table shows over 2 million clones, with roughly 94% occurring only once. The sample was naive CD8+ T cells sorted from blood. The receptors derive from a man between 18 and 35 years old in good health.

The chain combines TRBV27 with TRBJ2-1, with 9 positions matching TRBD2. The CDR3 totals 15 residues. V was pared by 7 bases and J by 4 bases, with 8 bases of the junction left unmatched. From germline, CDR1 is MNHEY and CDR2 SMNVEV (reference sequence). CDR3: CASTTGTSTYNEQFF. CDR3 DNA sequence: TGTGCCAGCACCACCGGGACTAGCACTTACAATGAGCAGTTCTTC.

This chain connects TRBV11-2 to TRBJ2-7; 10 bases agree with TRBD2. CDR3 length: 16 residues. CDR1 and CDR2 (germline): SGHAT, FQNNGV. V was clipped by 0 bases and J by 1 base; unmatched bases: 3. CDR3 sequence: CASSLDGTSASYEQYF. The CDR3 DNA follows: TGTGCCAGCAGCTTAGATGGGACTAGCGCGTCCTACGAGCAGTACTTC.

CDR3 amino acids: CAISEPPYYEQYF. CDR3 coding DNA: TGTGCCATCAGTGAGCCACCGTACTACGAGCAGTACTTC. The V gene is TRBV10-3, the J gene TRBJ2-7; D remains unclear. Germline V gene data show CDR1 as ENHRY and CDR2 as SYGVKD. Trimming removed 2 bases at V and 3 bases at J, with 8 bases between. There are 13 residues in the CDR3.

This rearrangement joins TRBV30 to TRBJ2-7, with 11 bases aligning to TRBD1. The ends lost 4 bases at V and 4 bases at J; junction bases unmatched: 6. The germline V gene encodes CDR1 GTSNPN and CDR2 SVGIG (reference sequence). The CDR3 has 14 residues. DNA for the CDR3: TGTGCCTGGATTTCCGGGACAGGGGGTTACGAGCAGTACTTC. As protein: CAWISGTGGYEQYF.

Written as DNA, the CDR3 is TGTGCCAGCAGCCGCGAGACACCTAACTCCTACAATGAGCAGTTCTTC. Translating it yields CASSRETPNSYNEQFF. The chain joins TRBV5-5 to TRBJ2-1; D remains unclear. The V gene lost 4 bases and the J gene lost 0 bases, with 14 bases spanning the gap. The CDR3 consists of 16 residues. Germline V gene data show CDR1 as SGHKS and CDR2 as YYEKEE (reference sequence).

The chain uses TRBV15 and TRBJ1-1; no definite D call. Germline V gene lookup returns CDR1 LNHNV and CDR2 YYDKDF (reference sequence). Trimming pared 5 bases from V and 2 bases from J, leaving 9 bases between. The CDR3 is made up of 13 amino acids. Here the CDR3 DNA reads TGTGCCACCAGCCCCCCAGAAAACACTGAAGCTTTCTTT. This translates into CATSPPENTEAFF.

This chain uses TRBV13 with TRBJ2-7, with D unresolved. Trimming shortened V by 0 bases and J by 5 bases, and 8 bases separated the two germline ends. The CDR3 is 13 residues long. Germline loops: CDR1 PRHDT, CDR2 FYEKMQ (reference sequence). The DNA for the CDR3 is TGTGCCAGCAGCTTAGGGGGTCGCAACGAGCAGTACTTC. It encodes CASSLGGRNEQYF. Combining the CDR3 with reference TRBV13 and TRBJ2-7 gives the whole variable domain AAGVIQSPRHLIKEKRETATLKCYPIPRHDTVYWYQQGPGQDPQFLISFYEKMQSDKGSIPDRFSAQQFSDYHSELNMSSLELGDSALYFCASSLGGRNEQYFGPGTRLTVT.

The V and J genes are TRBV6-5 and TRBJ1-1; D call uncertain. Germline V CDR1 and CDR2: MNHEY, SVGAGI. With 5 bases removed from V and 1 base from J, the gap between germline ends came to 11 bases. CDR3 length: 14 residues. The CDR3 loop is CASSPMDPNTEAFF. CDR3 coding DNA: TGTGCCAGCAGTCCCATGGACCCGAACACTGAAGCTTTCTTT.

The J gene is TRBJ2-5, the V gene TRBV15, with TRBD1 matching over 9 bases. The V segment lost 3 bases and the J segment 3 bases; nucleotides outside the gene matches: 5. This CDR3 has 15 residues. Germline CDR1 reads LNHNV; CDR2 reads YYDKDF (reference sequence). Here the CDR3 reads CATSSNRDREETQYF. CDR3 bases: TGTGCCACCAGCAGCAACCGGGACAGGGAAGAGACCCAGTACTTC.

This chain joins TRBV6-6 and TRBJ1-1; no definite D call. The V end was cut by 7 bases, the J end by 12 bases, with 27 bases between. The germline V gene has CDR1 MNHNY and CDR2 SVGAGI (reference sequence). The CDR3 contains 15 residues. The chain's CDR3 is CASTHIDPSTGITFF. CDR3 nucleotides: TGTGCCAGCACCCATATTGACCCCTCGACCGGGATAACTTTCTTT.

The V call is TRBV9, the J call TRBJ1-5; D ambiguous. The V end lost 4 bases, the J end lost 8 bases, and 13 bases lay between the germline ends. Germline-derived CDR1 and CDR2 are SGDLS and YYNGEE. This CDR3 has 13 amino acids. The CDR3 nucleotides read TGTGCCAGCAGCCAGACTGAGCTGGAGCCCCAGCATTTT. Its protein is CASSQTELEPQHF.

The CDR3 loop is CASSPGTSGVETQYF. The CDR3, as DNA: TGTGCCAGTAGTCCCGGGACTAGCGGGGTCGAGACCCAGTACTTC. This chain uses TRBV19 with TRBJ2-5; 13 nucleotides align to TRBD2. V was pared by 5 bases and J by 5 bases, with 5 bases of the junction left unmatched. The CDR3 spans 15 residues. Germline lookup yields CDR1 LNHDA and CDR2 SQIVND (reference sequence).

The chain is built from TRBV12-2 and TRBJ1-1; the table names TRBD1, a call not compared with the DNA. TRBV12-2 is termed a pseudogene. The CDR3 totals 16 residues. DNA for the CDR3: TGTGCAAGTCGGGTACAACAGGGGCAGGGTAACACTGAAGCTTTCTTT. Protein: CASRVQQGQGNTEAFF.

The gene calls are TRBV14 and TRBJ1-2; D is uncertain. The CDR3 has 13 residues. Trimming cost V 0 bases and J 4 bases, with 6 bases left between them. Germline V gene sequence: CDR1 SGHDN, CDR2 FVKESK. DNA of the CDR3: TGTGCCAGCAGCCAAGATTCGGCCTATGGCTACACCTTC. This encodes CASSQDSAYGYTF.

V gene TRBV5-1 combines with J gene TRBJ2-3, with 8 bases identical to TRBD2. V was clipped by 5 bases and J by 1 base; unmatched bases: 3. CDR1 and CDR2 from the germline V gene are SGHRS and YFSETQ. This CDR3 has 14 amino acids. CDR3 loop: CASRPGGGTDTQYF. As DNA, the CDR3 is TGCGCCAGCAGACCGGGAGGGGGCACAGATACGCAGTATTTT.

The J gene is TRBJ2-1, the V gene TRBV19, with TRBD2 matching over 10 bases. Germline values: CDR1 LNHDA, CDR2 SQIVND (reference sequence). The V gene end was trimmed by 7 bases and the J gene end by 4 bases; junction bases not matched to a gene: 7. The CDR3 loop spans 15 amino acids. The CDR3 loop is CASTNLLAGYNEQFF. Here the CDR3 DNA reads TGTGCCAGTACTAATCTACTAGCGGGGTACAATGAGCAGTTCTTC.